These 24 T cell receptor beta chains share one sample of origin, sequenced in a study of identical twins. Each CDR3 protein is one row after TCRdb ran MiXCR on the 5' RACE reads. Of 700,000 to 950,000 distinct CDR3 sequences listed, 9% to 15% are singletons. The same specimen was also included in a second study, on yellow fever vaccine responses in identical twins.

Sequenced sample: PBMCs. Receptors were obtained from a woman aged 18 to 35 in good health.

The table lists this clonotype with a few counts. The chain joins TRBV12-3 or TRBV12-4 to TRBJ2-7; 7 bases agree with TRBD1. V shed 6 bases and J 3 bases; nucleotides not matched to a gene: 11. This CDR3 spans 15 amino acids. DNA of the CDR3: TGTGCCAGCAGCCGGAAGCCGGGACAGAACTACGAGCAGTACTTC. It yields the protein CASSRKPGQNYEQYF.

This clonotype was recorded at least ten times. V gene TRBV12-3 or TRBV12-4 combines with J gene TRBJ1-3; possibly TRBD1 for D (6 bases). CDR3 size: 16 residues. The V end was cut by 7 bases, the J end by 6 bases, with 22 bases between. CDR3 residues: CASTANRAGVLNTIYF. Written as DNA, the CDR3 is TGTGCCAGCACTGCAAACAGGGCTGGAGTCCTAAACACCATATATTTT.

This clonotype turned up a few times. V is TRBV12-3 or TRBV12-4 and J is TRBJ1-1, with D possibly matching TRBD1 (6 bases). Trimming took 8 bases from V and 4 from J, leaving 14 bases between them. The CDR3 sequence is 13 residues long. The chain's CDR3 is CASPRGESTEAFF. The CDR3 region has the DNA TGTGCCAGCCCAAGGGGGGAAAGCACTGAAGCTTTCTTT.

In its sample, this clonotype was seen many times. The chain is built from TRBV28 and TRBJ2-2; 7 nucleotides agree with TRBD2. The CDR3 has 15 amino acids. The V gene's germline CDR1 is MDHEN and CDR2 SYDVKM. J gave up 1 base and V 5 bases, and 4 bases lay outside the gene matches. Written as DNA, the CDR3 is TGTGCCAGCAGTGGCCTAGCGGTGAACACCGGGGAGCTGTTTTTT. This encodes CASSGLAVNTGELFF.

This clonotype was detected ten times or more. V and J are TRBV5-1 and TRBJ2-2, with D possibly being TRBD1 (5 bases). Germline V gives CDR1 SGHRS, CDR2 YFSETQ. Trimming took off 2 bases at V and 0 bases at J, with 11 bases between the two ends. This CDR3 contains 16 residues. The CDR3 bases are TGCGCCAGCAGCTTCGCAGGGTACGCGAACACCGGGGAGCTGTTTTTT. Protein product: CASSFAGYANTGELFF.

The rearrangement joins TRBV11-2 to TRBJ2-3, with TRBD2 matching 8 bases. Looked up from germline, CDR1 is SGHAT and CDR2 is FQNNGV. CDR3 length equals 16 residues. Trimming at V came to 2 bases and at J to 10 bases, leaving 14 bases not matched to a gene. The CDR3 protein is CASSLYKRGLPGAQYF. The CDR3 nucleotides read TGTGCCAGCAGCTTATATAAGCGGGGGCTCCCAGGTGCGCAGTATTTT.

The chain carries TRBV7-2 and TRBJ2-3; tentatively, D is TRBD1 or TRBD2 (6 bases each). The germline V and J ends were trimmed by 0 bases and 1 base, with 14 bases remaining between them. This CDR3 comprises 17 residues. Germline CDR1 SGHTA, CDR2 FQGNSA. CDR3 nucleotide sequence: TGTGCCAGCAGCTTAGCAGGGGGGTTTGTCCGCACAGATACGCAGTATTTT. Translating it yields CASSLAGGFVRTDTQYF.

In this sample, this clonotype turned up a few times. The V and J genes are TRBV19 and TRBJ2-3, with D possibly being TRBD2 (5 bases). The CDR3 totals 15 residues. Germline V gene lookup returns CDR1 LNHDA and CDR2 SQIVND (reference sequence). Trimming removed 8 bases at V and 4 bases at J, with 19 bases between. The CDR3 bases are TGTGCCAGTTCTCCCTTTGTGGGAGCGGCAGATACGCAGTATTTT. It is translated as CASSPFVGAADTQYF.

The CDR3, as DNA: TGCAGTGCTAGCGGGTGGCCTTGGTACAATGAGCAGTTCTTC. Translation: CSASGWPWYNEQFF. The chain uses TRBV20-1 and TRBJ2-1; D is unresolved. Germline V gene sequence: CDR1 DFQATT, CDR2 SNEGSKA (reference sequence). V was clipped by 3 bases and J by 4 bases, with 13 bases between them. The CDR3 loop spans 14 amino acids.

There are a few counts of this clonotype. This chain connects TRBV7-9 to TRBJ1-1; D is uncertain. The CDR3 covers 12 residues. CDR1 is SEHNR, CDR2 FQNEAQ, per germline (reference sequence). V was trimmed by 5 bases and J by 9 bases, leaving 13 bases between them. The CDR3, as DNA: TGTGCCAGCAGCCTCGGGGAAGTAAAAGCTTTCTTT. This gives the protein CASSLGEVKAFF.

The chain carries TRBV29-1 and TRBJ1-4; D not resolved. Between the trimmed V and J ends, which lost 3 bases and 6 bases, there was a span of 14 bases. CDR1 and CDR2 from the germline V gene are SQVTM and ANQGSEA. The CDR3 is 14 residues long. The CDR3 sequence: CSVEVSTLDEKLFF. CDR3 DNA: TGCAGCGTTGAGGTTTCGACTTTGGATGAAAAACTGTTTTTT.

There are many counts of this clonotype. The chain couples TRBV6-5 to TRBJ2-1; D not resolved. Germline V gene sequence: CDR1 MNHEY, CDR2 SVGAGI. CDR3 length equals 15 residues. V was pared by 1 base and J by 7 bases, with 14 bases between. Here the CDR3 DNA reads TGTGCCAGCAGTTACTTGGCTAGTCTAGGGAATGAGCAGTTCTTC. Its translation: CASSYLASLGNEQFF.

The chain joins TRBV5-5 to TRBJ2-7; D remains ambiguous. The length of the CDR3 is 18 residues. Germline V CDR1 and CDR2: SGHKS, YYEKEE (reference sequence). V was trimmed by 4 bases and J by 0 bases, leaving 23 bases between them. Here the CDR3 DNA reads TGTGCCAGCAGCAACAATCAAGCCGACACGTGGGGCTCCTACGAGCAGTACTTC. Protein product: CASSNNQADTWGSYEQYF.

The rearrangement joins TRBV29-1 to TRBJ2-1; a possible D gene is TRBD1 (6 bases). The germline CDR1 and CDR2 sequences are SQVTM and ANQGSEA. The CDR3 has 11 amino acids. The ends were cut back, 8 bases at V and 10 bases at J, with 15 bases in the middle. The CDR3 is CSIRQDGEQFF. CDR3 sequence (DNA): TGCAGCATAAGACAGGATGGGGAGCAGTTCTTC.

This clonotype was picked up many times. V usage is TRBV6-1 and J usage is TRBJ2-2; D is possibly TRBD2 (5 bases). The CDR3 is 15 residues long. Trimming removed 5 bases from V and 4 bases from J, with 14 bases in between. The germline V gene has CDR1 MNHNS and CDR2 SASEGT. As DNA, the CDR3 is TGTGCCAGCAGTTTAGCGCCCCCGGGCACCGGGGAGCTGTTTTTT. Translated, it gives CASSLAPPGTGELFF.

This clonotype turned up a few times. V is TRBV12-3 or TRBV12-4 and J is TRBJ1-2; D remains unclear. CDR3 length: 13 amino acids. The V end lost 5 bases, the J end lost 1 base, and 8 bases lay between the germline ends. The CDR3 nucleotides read TGTGCCAGCAGTATAGATCTTAACTATGGCTACACCTTC. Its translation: CASSIDLNYGYTF.

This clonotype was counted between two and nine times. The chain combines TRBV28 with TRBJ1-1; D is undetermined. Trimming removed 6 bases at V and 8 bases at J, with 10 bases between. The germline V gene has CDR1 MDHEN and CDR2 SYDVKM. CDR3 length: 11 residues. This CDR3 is CASSAYLEAFF. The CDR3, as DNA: TGTGCCAGCAGCGCCTATTTAGAAGCTTTCTTT.

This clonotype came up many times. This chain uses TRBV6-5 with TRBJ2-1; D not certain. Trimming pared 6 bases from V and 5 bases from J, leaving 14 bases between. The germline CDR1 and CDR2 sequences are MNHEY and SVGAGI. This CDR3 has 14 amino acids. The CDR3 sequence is CASRTQVGHNEQFF. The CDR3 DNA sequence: TGTGCCAGCAGAACTCAAGTAGGGCACAATGAGCAGTTCTTC.

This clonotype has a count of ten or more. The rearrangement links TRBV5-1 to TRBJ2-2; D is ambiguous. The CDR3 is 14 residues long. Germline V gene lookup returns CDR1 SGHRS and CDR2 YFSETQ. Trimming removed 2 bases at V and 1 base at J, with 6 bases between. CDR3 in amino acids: CASSFGVNTGELFF. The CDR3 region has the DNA TGCGCCAGCAGCTTTGGCGTGAACACCGGGGAGCTGTTTTTT.

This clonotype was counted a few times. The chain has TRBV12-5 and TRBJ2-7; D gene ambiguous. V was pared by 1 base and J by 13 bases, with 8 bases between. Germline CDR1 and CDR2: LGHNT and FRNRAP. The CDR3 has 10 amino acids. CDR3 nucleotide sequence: TGTGCTAGTGGTTTGGACAATCCCTACGTC. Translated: CASGLDNPYV.

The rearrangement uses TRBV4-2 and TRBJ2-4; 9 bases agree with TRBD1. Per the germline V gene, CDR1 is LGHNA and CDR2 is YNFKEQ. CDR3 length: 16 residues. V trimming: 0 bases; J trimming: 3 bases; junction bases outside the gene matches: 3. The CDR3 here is CASSQDRTGVKNIQYF. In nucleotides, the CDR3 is TGTGCCAGCAGCCAAGATAGGACAGGGGTCAAAAACATTCAGTACTTC.

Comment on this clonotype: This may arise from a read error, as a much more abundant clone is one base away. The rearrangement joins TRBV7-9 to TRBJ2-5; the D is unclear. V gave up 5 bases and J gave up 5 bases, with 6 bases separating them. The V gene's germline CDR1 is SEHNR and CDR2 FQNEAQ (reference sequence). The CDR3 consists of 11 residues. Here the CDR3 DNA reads TGTGCCAGCAGCAAACGGGAGACCCAGTACTTC. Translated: CASSKRETQYF.

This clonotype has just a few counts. CDR3 residues: CASSLVDHEAFF. CDR3 sequence (DNA): TGTGCCAGCAGCTTGGTAGACCATGAAGCTTTCTTT. V and J are TRBV5-4 and TRBJ1-1; D ambiguous. The length of the CDR3 is 12 residues. CDR1 and CDR2 (germline): SGHNT, YYREEE (reference sequence). Trimming took 0 bases from V and 7 from J, leaving 7 bases between them.

CDR3 in amino acids: CASSLGQGFGNEQFF. DNA for the CDR3: TGTGCCAGCAGCTTGGGACAGGGGTTCGGCAATGAGCAGTTCTTC. The genes are TRBV5-4 and TRBJ2-1, with 8 bases identical to TRBD1. The CDR3 runs to 15 residues. Germline trimming cut 0 bases from V and 6 bases from J; bases unmatched to any gene: 5. Germline CDR1 and CDR2: SGHNT and YYREEE (reference sequence).